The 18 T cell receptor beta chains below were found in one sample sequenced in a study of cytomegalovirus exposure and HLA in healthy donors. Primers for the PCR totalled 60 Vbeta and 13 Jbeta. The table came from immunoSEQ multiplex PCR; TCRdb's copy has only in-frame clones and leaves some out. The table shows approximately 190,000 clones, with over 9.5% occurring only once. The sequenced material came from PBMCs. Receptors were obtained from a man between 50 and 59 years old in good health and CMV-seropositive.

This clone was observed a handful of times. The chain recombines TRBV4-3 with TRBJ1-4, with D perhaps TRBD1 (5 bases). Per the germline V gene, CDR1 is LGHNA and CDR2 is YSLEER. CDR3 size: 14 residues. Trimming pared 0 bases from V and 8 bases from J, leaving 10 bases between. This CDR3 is CASSQERGGEKLFF. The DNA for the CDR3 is TGCGCCAGCAGCCAAGAGAGGGGAGGGGAAAAACTGTTTTTT.

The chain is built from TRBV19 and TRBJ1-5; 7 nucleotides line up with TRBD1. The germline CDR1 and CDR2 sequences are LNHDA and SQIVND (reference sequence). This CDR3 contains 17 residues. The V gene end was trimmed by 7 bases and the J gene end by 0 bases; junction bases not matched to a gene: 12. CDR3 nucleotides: TGTGCCAGTAATTGGGACAGAAAAGGGGGTAGCAATCAGCCCCAGCATTTT. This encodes CASNWDRKGGSNQPQHF.

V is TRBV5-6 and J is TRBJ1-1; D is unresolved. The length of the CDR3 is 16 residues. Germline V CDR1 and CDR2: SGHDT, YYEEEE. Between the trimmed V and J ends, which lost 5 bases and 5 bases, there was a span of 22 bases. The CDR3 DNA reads TGTGCCAGCAGACCCGGACCCTCGAGGGTAGATACTGAAGCTTTCTTT. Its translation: CASRPGPSRVDTEAFF. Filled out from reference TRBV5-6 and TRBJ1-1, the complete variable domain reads DAGVTQSPTHLIKTRGQQVTLRCSPKSGHDTVSWYQQALGQGPQFIFQYYEEEERQRGNFPDRFSGHQFPNYSSELNVNALLLGDSALYLCASRPGPSRVDTEAFFGQGTRLTVV.

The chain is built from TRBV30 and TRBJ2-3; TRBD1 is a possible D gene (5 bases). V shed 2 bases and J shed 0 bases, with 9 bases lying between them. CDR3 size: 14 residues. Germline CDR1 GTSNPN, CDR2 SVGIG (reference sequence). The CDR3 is CAWSIRASTDTQYF. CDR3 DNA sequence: TGTGCCTGGAGTATCAGGGCAAGCACAGATACGCAGTATTTT.

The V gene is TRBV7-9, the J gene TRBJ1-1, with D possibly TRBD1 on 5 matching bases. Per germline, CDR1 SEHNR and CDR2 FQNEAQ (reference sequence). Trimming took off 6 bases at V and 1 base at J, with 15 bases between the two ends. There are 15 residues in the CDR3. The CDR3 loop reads CASRDISTANTEAFF. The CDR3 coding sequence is TGTGCCAGCAGGGACATATCTACAGCGAACACTGAAGCTTTCTTT. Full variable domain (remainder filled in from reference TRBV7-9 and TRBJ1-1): DTGVSQNPRHKITKRGQNVTFRCDPISEHNRLYWYRQTLGQGPEFLTYFQNEAQLEKSRLLSDRFSAERPKGSFSTLEIQRTEQGDSAMYLCASRDISTANTEAFFGQGTRLTVV.

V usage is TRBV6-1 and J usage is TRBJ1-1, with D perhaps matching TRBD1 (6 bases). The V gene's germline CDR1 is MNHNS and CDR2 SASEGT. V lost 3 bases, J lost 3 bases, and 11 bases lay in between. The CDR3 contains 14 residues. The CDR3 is CASSDLQGYTEAFF. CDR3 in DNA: TGTGCCAGCAGTGACTTACAGGGATACACTGAAGCTTTCTTT.

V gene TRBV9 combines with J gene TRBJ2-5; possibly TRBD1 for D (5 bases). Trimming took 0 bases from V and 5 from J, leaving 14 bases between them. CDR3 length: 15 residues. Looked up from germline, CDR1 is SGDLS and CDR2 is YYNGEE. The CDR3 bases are TGTGCCAGCAGCGTAGCTCCAGGGTTGGCGGAGACCCAGTACTTC. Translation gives CASSVAPGLAETQYF.

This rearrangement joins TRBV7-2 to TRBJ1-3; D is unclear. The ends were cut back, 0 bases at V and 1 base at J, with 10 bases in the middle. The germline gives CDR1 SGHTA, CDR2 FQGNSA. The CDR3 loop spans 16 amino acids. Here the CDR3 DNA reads TGTGCCAGCAGCTTAGCGATAGGGAGGTCTGGAAACACCATATATTTT. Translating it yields CASSLAIGRSGNTIYF.

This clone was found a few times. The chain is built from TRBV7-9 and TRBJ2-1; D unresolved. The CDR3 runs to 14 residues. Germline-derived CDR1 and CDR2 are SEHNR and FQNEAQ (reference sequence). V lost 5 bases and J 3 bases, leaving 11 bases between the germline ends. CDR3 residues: CASSGRGGYNEQFF. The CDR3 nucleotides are TGTGCCAGCAGCGGTCGTGGCGGCTACAATGAGCAGTTCTTC.

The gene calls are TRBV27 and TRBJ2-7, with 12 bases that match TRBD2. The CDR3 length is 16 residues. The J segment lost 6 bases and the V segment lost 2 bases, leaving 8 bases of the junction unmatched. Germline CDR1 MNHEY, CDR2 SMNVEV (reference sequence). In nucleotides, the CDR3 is TGTGCCAGCAGTTTACTACTAGCGGGGGGTCCTGGCGAGCAGTACTTC. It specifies CASSLLLAGGPGEQYF.

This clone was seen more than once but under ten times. The CDR3 is CSGYRAGELFF. The CDR3, as DNA: TGCAGCGGTTACAGGGCCGGGGAGCTGTTTTTT. The chain couples TRBV29-1 to TRBJ2-2; tentatively, D is TRBD1 (6 bases). With 7 bases removed from V and 6 bases from J, the gap between germline ends came to 9 bases. The CDR3 is 11 residues long. Germline assignment: CDR1 SQVTM and CDR2 ANQGSEA.

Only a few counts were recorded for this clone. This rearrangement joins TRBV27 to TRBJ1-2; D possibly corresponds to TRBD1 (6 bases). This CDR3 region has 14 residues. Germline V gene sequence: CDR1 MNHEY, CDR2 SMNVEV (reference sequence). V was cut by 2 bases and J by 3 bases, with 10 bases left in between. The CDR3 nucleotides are TGTGCCAGCAGTTTAAGTTACAGGGACTATGGCTACACCTTC. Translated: CASSLSYRDYGYTF.

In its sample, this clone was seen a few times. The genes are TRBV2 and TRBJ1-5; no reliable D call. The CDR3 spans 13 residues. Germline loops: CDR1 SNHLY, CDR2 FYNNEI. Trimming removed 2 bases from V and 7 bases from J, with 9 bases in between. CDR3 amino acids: CASSERWEQPQHF. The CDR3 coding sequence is TGTGCCAGCAGTGAAAGGTGGGAGCAGCCCCAGCATTTT.

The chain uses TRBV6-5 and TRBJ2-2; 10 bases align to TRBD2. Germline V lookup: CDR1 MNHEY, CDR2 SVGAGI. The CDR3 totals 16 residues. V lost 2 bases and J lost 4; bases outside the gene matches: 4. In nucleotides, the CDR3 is TGTGCCAGCAGTTACCTAGCGGGGGTTATCACCGGGGAGCTGTTTTTT. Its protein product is CASSYLAGVITGELFF.

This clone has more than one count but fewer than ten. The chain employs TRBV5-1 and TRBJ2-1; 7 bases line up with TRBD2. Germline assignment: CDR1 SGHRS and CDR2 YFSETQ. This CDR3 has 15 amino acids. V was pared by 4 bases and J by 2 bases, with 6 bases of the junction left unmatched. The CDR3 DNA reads TGCGCCAGCAGCGTATCTAGCGGCGCCTACAATGAGCAGTTCTTC. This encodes CASSVSSGAYNEQFF.

The CDR3 bases are TGTGCCAGCACTTGGCCCGGGGGTGGTGGCTACACCTTC. It translates to CASTWPGGGGYTF. This rearrangement joins TRBV28 to TRBJ1-2; perhaps TRBD1 as D (5 bases). The CDR3 loop spans 13 amino acids. The germline gives CDR1 MDHEN, CDR2 SYDVKM. The ends were cut back, 7 bases at V and 7 bases at J, with 16 bases in the middle.

CDR3 coding DNA: TGTGCCAGCAGCTTAGGGACAGGGGGAGAGACCCAGTACTTC. Protein: CASSLGTGGETQYF. The chain couples TRBV7-2 to TRBJ2-5; TRBD1 aligns across 10 bases. CDR1 SGHTA and CDR2 FQGNSA come from the germline V gene. V trimming: 1 base; J trimming: 4 bases; junction bases outside the gene matches: 0. CDR3 length: 14 amino acids.

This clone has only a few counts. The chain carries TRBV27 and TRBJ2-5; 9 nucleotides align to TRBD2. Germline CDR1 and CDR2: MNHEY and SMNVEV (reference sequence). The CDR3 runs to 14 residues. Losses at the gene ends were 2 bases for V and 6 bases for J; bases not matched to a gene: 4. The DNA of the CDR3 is TGTGCCAGCAGTTTACTGGCGGGGGGGCAGACCCAGTACTTC. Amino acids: CASSLLAGGQTQYF.